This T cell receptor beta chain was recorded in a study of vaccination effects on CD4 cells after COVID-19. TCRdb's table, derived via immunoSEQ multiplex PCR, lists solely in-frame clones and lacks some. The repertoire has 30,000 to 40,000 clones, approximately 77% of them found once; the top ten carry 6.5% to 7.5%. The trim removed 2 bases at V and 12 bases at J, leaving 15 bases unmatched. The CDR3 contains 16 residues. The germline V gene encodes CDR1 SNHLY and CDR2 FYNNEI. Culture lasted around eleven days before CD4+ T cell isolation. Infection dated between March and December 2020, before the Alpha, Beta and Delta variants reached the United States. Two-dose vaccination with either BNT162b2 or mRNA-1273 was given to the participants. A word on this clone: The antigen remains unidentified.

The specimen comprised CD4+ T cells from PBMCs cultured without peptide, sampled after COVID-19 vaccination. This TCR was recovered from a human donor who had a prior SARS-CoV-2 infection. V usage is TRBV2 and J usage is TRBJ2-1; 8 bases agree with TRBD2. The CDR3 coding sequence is TGTGCCAGCAGTGAACTCGGCGGGGGGATCGTCCAAGGGCAGTTCTTC. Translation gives CASSELGGGIVQGQFF. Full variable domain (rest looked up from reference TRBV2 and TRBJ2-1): EPEVTQTPSHQVTQMGQEVILRCVPISNHLYFYWYRQILGQKVEFLVSFYNNEISEKSEIFDDQFSVERPDGSNFTLKIRSTKLEDSAMYFCASSELGGGIVQGQFFGPGTRLTVL.